Described below is a single TCR beta chain sequence and its context. Its antigen is as yet unknown. CDR1 is MDHEN and CDR2 is SYDVKM in the germline V gene. CDR3 length: 15 amino acids. V lost 5 bases, J lost 3 bases, and 9 bases stayed unmatched. These data originate in a study of OX40 agonist ivuxolimab in advanced cancers. Whole-study context: It was permissible to have had prior anti-PD-1, anti-PD-L1 or anti-CTLA-4 therapy, and about 40% had some. Whole-study findings and limits: Antigen specificity was not determined for the expanded peripheral T cells. The study observed clonal expansion of CD4+ and CD8+ blood T cells by week 6 at 0.1 to 3.0 mg/kg.

Libraries were prepared by immunoSEQ multiplex PCR; TCRdb keeps only in-frame clonotypes and omits some of them. This table has under 15,000 clones, under 80% appearing once. The chain joins TRBV28 to TRBJ2-5; 7 bases agree with TRBD2. Material: CD4+ or CD8+ T cells sorted from blood, obtained in a trial of the OX40 agonist ivuxolimab. This receptor was taken from an adult with an advanced solid tumor such as melanoma, head and neck, liver or kidney cancer. The CDR3 reads CASSLRLGGKETQYF. The CDR3 DNA follows: TGTGCCAGCAGTCTACGATTGGGAGGGAAAGAGACCCAGTACTTC.